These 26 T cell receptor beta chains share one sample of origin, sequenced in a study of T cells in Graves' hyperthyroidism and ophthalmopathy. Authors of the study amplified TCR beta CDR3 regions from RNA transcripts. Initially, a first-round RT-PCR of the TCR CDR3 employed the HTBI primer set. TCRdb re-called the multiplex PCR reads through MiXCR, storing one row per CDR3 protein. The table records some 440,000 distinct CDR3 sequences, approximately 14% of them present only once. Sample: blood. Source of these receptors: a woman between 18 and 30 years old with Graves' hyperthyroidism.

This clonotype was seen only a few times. The CDR3 loop reads CASLVLGSADTQYF. CDR3 in DNA: TGTGCCAGCCTTGTCCTTGGCTCAGCAGATACGCAGTATTTT. This chain connects TRBV5-5 to TRBJ2-3, with no clear D. Germline V gene lookup returns CDR1 SGHKS and CDR2 YYEKEE (reference sequence). Between the trimmed V and J ends, which lost 7 bases and 4 bases, there was a span of 16 bases. The CDR3 runs 14 residues.

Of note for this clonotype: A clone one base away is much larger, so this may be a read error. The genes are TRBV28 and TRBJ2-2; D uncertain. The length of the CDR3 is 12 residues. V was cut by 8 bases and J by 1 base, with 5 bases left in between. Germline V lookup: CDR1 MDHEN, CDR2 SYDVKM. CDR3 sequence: CASGENTGELFF. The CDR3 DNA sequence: TGTGCCAGCGGTGAGAACACCGGGGAGCTGTTTTTT.

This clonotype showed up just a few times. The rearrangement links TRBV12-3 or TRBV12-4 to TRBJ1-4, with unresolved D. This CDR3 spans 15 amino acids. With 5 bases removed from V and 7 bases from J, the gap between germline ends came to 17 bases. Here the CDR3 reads CASSPRTLGSEKLFF. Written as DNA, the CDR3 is TGTGCCAGCAGTCCCCGAACACTTGGGAGTGAAAAACTGTTTTTT.

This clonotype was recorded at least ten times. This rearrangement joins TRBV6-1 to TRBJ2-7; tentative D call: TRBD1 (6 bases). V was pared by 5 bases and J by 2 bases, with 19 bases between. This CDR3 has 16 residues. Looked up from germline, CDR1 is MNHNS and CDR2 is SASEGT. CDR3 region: CASSTLEGGQTYEQYF. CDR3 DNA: TGTGCCAGCAGTACCCTAGAAGGGGGACAAACCTACGAGCAGTACTTC.

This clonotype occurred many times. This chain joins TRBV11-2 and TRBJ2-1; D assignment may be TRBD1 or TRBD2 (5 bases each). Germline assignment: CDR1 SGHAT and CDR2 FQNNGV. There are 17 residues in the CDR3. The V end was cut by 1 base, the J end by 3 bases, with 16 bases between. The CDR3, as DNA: TGTGCCAGCAGCTTAGCCGGGACGGGAACCTTCTACAATGAGCAGTTCTTC. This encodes CASSLAGTGTFYNEQFF.

CDR3 coding DNA: TGCGCCAGCAGCGCGATACGGGACAAGAAAGAGACCCAGTACTTC. This sequence encodes CASSAIRDKKETQYF. The rearrangement joins TRBV5-1 to TRBJ2-5, with D perhaps TRBD1 (6 bases). CDR1 and CDR2 (germline): SGHRS, YFSETQ. This CDR3 has 15 residues. V was clipped by 4 bases and J by 3 bases, with 16 bases between them.

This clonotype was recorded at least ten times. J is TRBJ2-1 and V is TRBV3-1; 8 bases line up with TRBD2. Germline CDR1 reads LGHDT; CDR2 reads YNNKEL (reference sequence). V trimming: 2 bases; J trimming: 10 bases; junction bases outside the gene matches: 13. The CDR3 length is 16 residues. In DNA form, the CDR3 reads TGTGCCAGCAGCCAACTTGGGACTAGTCCCAATCCAGAGCAGTTCTTC. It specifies CASSQLGTSPNPEQFF.

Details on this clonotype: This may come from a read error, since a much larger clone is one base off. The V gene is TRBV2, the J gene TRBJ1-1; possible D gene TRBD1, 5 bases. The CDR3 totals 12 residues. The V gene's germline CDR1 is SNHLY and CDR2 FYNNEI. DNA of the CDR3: TGTGCCAGCGAACAGGACGGGACTGGAGCTTTCTTT. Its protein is CASEQDGTGAFF.

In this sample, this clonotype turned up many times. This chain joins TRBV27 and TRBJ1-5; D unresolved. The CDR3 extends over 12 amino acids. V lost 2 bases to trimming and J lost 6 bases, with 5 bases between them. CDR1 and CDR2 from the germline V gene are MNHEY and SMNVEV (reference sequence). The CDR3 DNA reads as TGTGCCAGCAGTTTAATTGGTCAGCCCCAGCATTTT. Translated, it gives CASSLIGQPQHF.

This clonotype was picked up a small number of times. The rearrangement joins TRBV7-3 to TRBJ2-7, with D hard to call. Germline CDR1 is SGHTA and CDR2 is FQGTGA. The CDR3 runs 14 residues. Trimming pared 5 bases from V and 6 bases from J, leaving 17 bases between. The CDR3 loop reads CASSLLARSGEQYF. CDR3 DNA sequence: TGTGCCAGCAGCCTCCTCGCCAGGTCAGGCGAGCAGTACTTC.

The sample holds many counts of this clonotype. The CDR3: CASSDRDRGNYGYTF. The DNA for the CDR3 is TGCGCCAGCAGCGACAGGGACAGGGGGAACTATGGCTACACCTTC. The V gene is TRBV5-1, the J gene TRBJ1-2; 11 bases agree with TRBD1. CDR3 length: 15 amino acids. The ends lost 4 bases at V and 2 bases at J; junction bases unmatched: 4. From germline, CDR1 is SGHRS and CDR2 YFSETQ.

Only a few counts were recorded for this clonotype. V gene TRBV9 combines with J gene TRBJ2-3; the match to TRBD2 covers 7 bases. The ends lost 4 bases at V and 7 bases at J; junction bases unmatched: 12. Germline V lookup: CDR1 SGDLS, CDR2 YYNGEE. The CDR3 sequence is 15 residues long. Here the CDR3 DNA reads TGTGCCAGCAGCACAGGAGGCGGGCGGGGGAATACGCAGTATTTT. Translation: CASSTGGGRGNTQYF.

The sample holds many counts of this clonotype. Written as DNA, the CDR3 is TGTGCCAGCAGTACCCTTCGGGCCGCAGACTATGGCTACACCTTC. Amino acids: CASSTLRAADYGYTF. The chain recombines TRBV28 with TRBJ1-2, with D hard to call. Germline values: CDR1 MDHEN, CDR2 SYDVKM. Trimming stripped 5 bases from V and 3 bases from J, with 16 bases between. This CDR3 spans 15 amino acids.

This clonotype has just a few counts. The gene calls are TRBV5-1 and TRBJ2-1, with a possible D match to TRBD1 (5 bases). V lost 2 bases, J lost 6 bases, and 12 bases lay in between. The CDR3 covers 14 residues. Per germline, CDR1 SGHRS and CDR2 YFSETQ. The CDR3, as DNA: TGCGCCAGCAGCTTATCGACAGACCTCAATGAGCAGTTCTTC. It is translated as CASSLSTDLNEQFF.

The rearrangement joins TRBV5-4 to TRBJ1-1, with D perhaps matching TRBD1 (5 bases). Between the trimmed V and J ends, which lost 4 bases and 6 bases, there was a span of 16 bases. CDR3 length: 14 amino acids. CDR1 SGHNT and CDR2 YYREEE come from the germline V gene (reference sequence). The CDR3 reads CASSVAGGSAEAFF. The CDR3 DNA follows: TGTGCCAGCAGCGTAGCGGGGGGTAGCGCTGAAGCTTTCTTT. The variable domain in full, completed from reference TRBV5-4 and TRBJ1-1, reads ETGVTQSPTHLIKTRGQQVTLRCSSQSGHNTVSWYQQALGQGPQFIFQYYREEENGRGNFPPRFSGLQFPNYSSELNVNALELDDSALYLCASSVAGGSAEAFFGQGTRLTVV.

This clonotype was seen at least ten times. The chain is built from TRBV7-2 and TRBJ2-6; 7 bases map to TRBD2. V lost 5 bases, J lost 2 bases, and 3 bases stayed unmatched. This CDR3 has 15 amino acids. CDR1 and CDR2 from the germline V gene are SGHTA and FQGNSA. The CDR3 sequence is CASSPTSAGANVLTF. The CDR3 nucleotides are TGTGCCAGCAGCCCTACTAGCGCTGGGGCCAACGTCCTGACTTTC. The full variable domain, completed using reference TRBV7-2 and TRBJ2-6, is GAGVSQSPSNKVTEKGKDVELRCDPISGHTALYWYRQSLGQGLEFLIYFQGNSAPDKSGLPSDRFSAERTGGSVSTLTIQRTQQEDSAVYLCASSPTSAGANVLTFGAGSRLTVL.

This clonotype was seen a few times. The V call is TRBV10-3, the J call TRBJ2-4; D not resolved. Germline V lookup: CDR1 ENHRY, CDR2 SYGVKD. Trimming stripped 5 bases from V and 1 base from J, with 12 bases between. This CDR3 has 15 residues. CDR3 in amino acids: CAISRHVRAKNIQYF. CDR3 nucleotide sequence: TGTGCCATCAGTCGACACGTTCGGGCCAAAAACATTCAGTACTTC.

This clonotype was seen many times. In DNA form, the CDR3 reads TGTGCCAGCAGTCTCTTAGGGGTCTCCTACGAGCAGTACTTC. Translation: CASSLLGVSYEQYF. This chain connects TRBV3-1 to TRBJ2-7, with a tentative D call TRBD1 (5 bases). The CDR3 is 14 residues long. Germline values: CDR1 LGHDT, CDR2 YNNKEL (reference sequence). V lost 6 bases, J lost 0 bases, and 12 bases lay in between.

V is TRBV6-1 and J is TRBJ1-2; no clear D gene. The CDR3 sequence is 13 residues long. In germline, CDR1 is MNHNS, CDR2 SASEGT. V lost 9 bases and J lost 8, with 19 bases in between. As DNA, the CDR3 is TGTGCCAGTTCCCCCGTCGGCCGCCCGGGCTACACCTTC. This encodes CASSPVGRPGYTF.

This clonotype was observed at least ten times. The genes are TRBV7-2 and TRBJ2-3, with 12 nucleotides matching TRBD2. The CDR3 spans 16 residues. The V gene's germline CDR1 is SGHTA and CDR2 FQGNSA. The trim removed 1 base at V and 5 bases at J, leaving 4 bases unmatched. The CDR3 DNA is TGTGCCAGCAGCTTAGGTCTAGCGGGGGGGCAAGATACGCAGTATTTT. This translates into CASSLGLAGGQDTQYF. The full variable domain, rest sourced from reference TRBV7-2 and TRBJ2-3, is GAGVSQSPSNKVTEKGKDVELRCDPISGHTALYWYRQSLGQGLEFLIYFQGNSAPDKSGLPSDRFSAERTGGSVSTLTIQRTQQEDSAVYLCASSLGLAGGQDTQYFGPGTRLTVL.

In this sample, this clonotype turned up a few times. The CDR3 loop is CASSVSESSGNTIYF. In nucleotides, the CDR3 is TGTGCCAGTAGTGTCTCCGAGAGCTCTGGAAACACCATATATTTT. The chain uses TRBV19 and TRBJ1-3; no reliable D call. Trimming removed 5 bases at V and 0 bases at J, with 11 bases between. The germline gives CDR1 LNHDA, CDR2 SQIVND (reference sequence). CDR3 length equals 15 residues. The full variable domain, in which reference TRBV19 and TRBJ1-3 provide the parts outside the CDR3, is DGGITQSPKYLFRKEGQNVTLSCEQNLNHDAMYWYRQDPGQGLRLIYYSQIVNDFQKGDIAEGYSVSREKKESFPLTVTSAQKNPTAFYLCASSVSESSGNTIYFGEGSWLTVV.

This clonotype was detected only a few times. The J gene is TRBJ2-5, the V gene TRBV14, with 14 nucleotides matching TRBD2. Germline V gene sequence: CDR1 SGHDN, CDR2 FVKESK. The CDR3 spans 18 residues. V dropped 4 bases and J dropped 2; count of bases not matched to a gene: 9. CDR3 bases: TGTGCCAGCAGCCCACACCCGGGACTAGCGGGGGTTCAAGAGACCCAGTACTTC. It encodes CASSPHPGLAGVQETQYF.

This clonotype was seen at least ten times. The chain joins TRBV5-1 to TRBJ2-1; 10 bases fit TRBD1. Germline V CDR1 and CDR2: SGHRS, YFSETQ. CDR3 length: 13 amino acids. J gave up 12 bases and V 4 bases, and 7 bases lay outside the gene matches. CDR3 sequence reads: CASSPTGGGGQFF. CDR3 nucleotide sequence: TGCGCCAGCAGCCCGACAGGGGGCGGTGGGCAGTTCTTC.

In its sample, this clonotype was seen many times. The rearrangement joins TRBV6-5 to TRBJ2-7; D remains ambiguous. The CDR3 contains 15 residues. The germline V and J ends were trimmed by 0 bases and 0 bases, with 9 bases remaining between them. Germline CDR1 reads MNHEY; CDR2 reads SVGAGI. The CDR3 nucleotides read TGTGCCAGCAGTTACTCAGGGCCAGACTCCTACGAGCAGTACTTC. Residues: CASSYSGPDSYEQYF.

CDR3 in amino acids: CASSLGRVPTDTQYF. The CDR3 DNA reads TGTGCCAGCAGCCTAGGCCGGGTACCCACAGATACGCAGTATTTT. The V call is TRBV7-2, the J call TRBJ2-3; no firm D call. CDR1 SGHTA and CDR2 FQGNSA come from the germline V gene. This CDR3 has 15 residues. Deletions cut 5 bases from V and 2 bases from J, with 14 bases between.

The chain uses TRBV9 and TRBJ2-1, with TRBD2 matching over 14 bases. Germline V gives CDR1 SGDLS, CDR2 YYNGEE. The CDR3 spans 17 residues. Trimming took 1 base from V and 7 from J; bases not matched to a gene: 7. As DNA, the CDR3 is TGTGCCAGCAGCGTAACGGGACTAGCGGGAGACGGAAATGAGCAGTTCTTC. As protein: CASSVTGLAGDGNEQFF. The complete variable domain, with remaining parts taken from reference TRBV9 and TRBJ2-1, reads DSGVTQTPKHLITATGQRVTLRCSPRSGDLSVYWYQQSLDQGLQFLIQYYNGEERAKGNILERFSAQQFPDLHSELNLSSLELGDSALYFCASSVTGLAGDGNEQFFGPGTRLTVL.